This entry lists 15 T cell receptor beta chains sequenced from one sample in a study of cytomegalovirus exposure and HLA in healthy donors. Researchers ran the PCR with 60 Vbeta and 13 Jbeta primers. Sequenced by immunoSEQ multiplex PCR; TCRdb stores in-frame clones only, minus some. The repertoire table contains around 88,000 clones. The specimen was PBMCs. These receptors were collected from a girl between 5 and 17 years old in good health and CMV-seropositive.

In DNA, the CDR3 is TGTGCCACCAGCAGAGATCCCAGAGGTTTTAACTATGGCTACACCTTC. Its translation: CATSRDPRGFNYGYTF. V usage is TRBV15 and J usage is TRBJ1-2; D is unresolved. CDR1 and CDR2 (germline): LNHNV, YYDKDF (reference sequence). V dropped 0 bases and J dropped 1 base, with 12 bases sitting between them. The CDR3 runs 16 residues.

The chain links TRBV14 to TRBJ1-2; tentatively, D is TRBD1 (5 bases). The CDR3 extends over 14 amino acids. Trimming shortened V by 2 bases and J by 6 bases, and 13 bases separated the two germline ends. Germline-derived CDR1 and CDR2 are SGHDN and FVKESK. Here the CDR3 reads CASSQTQGPHGYTF. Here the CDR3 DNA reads TGTGCCAGCAGCCAAACCCAGGGCCCCCATGGCTACACCTTC.

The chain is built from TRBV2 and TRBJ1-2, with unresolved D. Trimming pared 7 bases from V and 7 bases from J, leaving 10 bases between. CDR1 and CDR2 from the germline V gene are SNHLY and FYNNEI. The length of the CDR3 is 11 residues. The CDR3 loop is CASNTPLGYTF. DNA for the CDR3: TGTGCCAGCAACACCCCTCTTGGCTACACCTTC. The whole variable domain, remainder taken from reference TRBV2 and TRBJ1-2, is EPEVTQTPSHQVTQMGQEVILRCVPISNHLYFYWYRQILGQKVEFLVSFYNNEISEKSEIFDDQFSVERPDGSNFTLKIRSTKLEDSAMYFCASNTPLGYTFGSGTRLTVV.

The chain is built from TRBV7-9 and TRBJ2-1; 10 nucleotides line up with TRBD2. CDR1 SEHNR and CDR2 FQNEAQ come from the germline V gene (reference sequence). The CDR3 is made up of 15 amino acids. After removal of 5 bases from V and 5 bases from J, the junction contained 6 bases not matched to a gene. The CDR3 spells CASSPGTSANNEQFF. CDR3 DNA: TGTGCCAGCAGCCCCGGGACTAGCGCAAACAATGAGCAGTTCTTC.

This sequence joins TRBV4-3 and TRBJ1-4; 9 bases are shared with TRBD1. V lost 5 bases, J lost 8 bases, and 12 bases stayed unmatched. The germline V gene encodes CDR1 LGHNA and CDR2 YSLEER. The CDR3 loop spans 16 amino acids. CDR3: CASSDSLQGAYEKLFF. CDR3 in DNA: TGCGCCAGCAGCGACTCCTTACAGGGGGCGTACGAAAAACTGTTTTTT.

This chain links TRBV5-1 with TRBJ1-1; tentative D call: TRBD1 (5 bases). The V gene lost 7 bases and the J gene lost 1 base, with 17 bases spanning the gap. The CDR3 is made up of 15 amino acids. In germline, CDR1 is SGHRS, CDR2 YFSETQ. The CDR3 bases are TGCGCCAGCCATTGGAGGGGAGGAGAGAACACTGAAGCTTTCTTT. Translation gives CASHWRGGENTEAFF. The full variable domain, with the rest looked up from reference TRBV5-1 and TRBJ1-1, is KAGVTQTPRYLIKTRGQQVTLSCSPISGHRSVSWYQQTPGQGLQFLFEYFSETQRNKGNFPGRFSGRQFSNSRSEMNVSTLELGDSALYLCASHWRGGENTEAFFGQGTRLTVV.

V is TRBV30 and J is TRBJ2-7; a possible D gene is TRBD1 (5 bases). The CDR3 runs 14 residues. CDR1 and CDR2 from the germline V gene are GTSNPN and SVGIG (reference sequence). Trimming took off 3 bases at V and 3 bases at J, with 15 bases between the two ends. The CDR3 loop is CAWRVGVEGYEQYV. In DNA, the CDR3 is TGTGCCTGGAGGGTAGGGGTGGAAGGCTACGAGCAGTACGTC.

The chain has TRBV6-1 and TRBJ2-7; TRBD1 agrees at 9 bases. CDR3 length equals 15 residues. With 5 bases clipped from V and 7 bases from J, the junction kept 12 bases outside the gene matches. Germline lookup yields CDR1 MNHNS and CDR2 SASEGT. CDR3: CASSLNRDRAGEQYF. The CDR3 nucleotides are TGTGCCAGCAGTCTAAACCGGGACAGGGCGGGAGAGCAGTACTTC.

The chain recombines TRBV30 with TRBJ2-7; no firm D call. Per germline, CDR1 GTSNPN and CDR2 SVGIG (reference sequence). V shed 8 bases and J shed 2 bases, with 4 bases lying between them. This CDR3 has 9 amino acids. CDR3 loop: CASAYEQYF. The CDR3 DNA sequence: TGTGCCAGCGCCTACGAGCAGTACTTC.

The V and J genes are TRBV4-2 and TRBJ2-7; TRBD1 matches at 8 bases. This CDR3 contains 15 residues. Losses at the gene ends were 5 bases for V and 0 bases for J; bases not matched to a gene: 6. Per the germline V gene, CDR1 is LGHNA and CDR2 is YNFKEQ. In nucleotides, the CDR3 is TGTGCCAGCAGCGAAAGGGGACAGGTCTCCTACGAGCAGTACTTC. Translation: CASSERGQVSYEQYF.

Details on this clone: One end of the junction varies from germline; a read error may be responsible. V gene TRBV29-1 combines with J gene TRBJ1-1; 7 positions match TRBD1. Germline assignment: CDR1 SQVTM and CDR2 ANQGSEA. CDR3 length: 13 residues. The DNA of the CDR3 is TGCAGCGCAACGACAGGGAAGGGAACTGAAGATTTCTTT. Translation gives CSATTGKGTEDFF.

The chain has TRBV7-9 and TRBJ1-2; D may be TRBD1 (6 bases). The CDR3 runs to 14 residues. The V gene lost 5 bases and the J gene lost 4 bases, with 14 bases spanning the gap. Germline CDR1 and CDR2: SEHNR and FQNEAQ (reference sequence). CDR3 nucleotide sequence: TGTGCCAGCAGCCAATCGGGGGGCGGCTATGGCTACACCTTC. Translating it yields CASSQSGGGYGYTF.

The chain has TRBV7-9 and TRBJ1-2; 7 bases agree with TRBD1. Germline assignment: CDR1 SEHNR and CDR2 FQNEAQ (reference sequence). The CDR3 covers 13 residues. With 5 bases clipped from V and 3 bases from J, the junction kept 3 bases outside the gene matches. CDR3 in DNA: TGTGCCAGCAGCCTAGGGACAGACTATGGCTACACCTTC. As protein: CASSLGTDYGYTF.

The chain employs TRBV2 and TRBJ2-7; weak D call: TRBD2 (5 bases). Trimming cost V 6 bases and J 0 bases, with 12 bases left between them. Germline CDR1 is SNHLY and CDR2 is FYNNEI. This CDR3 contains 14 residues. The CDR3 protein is CASRNKGSSYEQYV. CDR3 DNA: TGTGCCAGCAGGAACAAAGGGAGCTCCTACGAGCAGTACGTC.

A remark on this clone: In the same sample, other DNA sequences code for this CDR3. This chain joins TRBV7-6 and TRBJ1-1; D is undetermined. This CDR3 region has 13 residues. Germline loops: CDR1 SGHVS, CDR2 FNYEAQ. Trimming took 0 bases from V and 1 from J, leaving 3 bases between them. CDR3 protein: CASSLAQNTEAFF. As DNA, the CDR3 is TGTGCCAGCAGCTTAGCTCAGAACACTGAAGCTTTCTTT.